This T cell receptor beta chain emerged from a study of blood T cell repertoires in COVID-19. Method: immunoSEQ multiplex PCR; TCRdb's copy keeps in-frame clones and lacks some. The repertoire consists of about 180,000 clones, with around 89% occurring once and the leading ten covering under 2%. Germline loops: CDR1 ENHRY, CDR2 SYGVKD. The CDR3 is 16 residues long. After removal of 6 bases from V and 3 bases from J, the junction contained 10 bases not matched to a gene. The chain combines TRBV10-3 with TRBJ2-3; 9 nucleotides match TRBD2. This TCR came from a man between 18 and 35 years old who had recovered from COVID-19. Sequenced input: peripheral blood. CDR3 protein: CAISPHVAGETDTQYF. DNA for the CDR3: TGTGCCATCAGCCCTCACGTAGCGGGAGAGACAGATACGCAGTATTTT.